The clone carrying this T cell receptor (beta chain) has just one count. Its antigen is undetermined. Treatment described: oral pan-JAK inhibitor, 5-10 mg twice daily. From alopecia areata patients, lesional scalp punch biopsies and peripheral blood were collected. This sample is drawn from a study of CD8+ T cells in alopecia areata. Study-wide background: Tofacitinib was taken orally by treated patients, and the dose was 5 to 10 mg twice daily. Affected scalp percentage set treated patients' severity scores.

Reverse transcription of extracted RNA yielded cDNA, which provided the sequencing template. Using immunoSEQ multiplex PCR, the repertoire was profiled, and TCRdb retains in-frame clones only, with some absent. This table holds about 270,000 clones, approximately 60% found once. Trimming left V 4 bases short and J 3 bases short, with 11 bases between. The length of the CDR3 is 14 residues. The V gene's germline CDR1 is SGHTA and CDR2 FQGTGA. Whole-study results and caveats: In scalp samples, resident alphabeta T cells of normal skin are also sequenced.

The chain carries TRBV7-3 and TRBJ2-3; maybe TRBD1 (6 bases). The material sequenced was CD4+ T cells sorted from blood, taken around week 54, from a patient treated with tofacitinib. This clonotype was sampled from a human donor with alopecia areata. The CDR3 DNA reads TGTGCCAGCAGCTGGCAGGGGCGAACAGATACGCAGTATTTT. This sequence encodes CASSWQGRTDTQYF.